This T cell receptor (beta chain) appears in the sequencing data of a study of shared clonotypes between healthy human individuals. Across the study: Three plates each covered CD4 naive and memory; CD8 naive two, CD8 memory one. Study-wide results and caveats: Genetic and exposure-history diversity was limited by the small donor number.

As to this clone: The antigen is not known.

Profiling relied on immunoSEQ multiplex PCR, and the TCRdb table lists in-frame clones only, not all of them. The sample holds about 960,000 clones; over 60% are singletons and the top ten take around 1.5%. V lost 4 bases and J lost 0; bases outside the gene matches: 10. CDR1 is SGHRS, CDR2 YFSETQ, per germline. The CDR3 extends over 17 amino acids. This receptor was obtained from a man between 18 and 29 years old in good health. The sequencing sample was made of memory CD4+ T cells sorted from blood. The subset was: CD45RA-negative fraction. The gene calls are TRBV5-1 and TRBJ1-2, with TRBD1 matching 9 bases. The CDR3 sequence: CASSPRTGAQANYGYTF. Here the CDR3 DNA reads TGCGCCAGCAGCCCCCGGACAGGGGCCCAAGCTAACTATGGCTACACCTTC.